The present T cell receptor (beta chain) was sequenced within a study of blood T cell repertoires in COVID-19. Profiling relied on immunoSEQ multiplex PCR, and the TCRdb table lists in-frame clones only, not all of them. The table shows roughly 100,000 clones, with more than 75% occurring only once. The CDR3 runs 19 residues. The sequence was obtained from a man in his fifties or sixties with active or convalescent COVID-19. The source material was peripheral blood. V gene TRBV21-1 combines with J gene TRBJ2-1; no check of the table's D call, TRBD2, against the DNA was made. TRBV21-1 is shown as a pseudogene. The CDR3 protein is CASSKRLAGGQSSYNEQFF. The CDR3 nucleotides read TGTGCCAGCAGCAAAAGACTAGCGGGAGGACAAAGCTCCTACAATGAGCAGTTCTTC.